Presented here are 4 T cell receptor beta chains from one specimen sequenced in a study of blood T cell repertoires in COVID-19. The repertoire was sequenced with immunoSEQ multiplex PCR; TCRdb's copy has only in-frame clones and lacks some. The sample yields about 58,000 clones, about nine tenths seen once. The sample was peripheral blood. These receptors came from a woman in her 70s with active COVID-19.

The chain carries TRBV15 and TRBJ1-3; D is possibly TRBD1 (6 bases). The germline V and J ends were trimmed by 0 bases and 0 bases, with 15 bases remaining between them. The germline CDR1 and CDR2 sequences are LNHNV and YYDKDF (reference sequence). There are 18 residues in the CDR3. As DNA, the CDR3 is TGTGCCACCAGCAGAGATACGGGGAAAGGGGGCTCTGGAAACACCATATATTTT. Translating it yields CATSRDTGKGGSGNTIYF.

The J gene is TRBJ1-2, the V gene TRBV18; D gene uncertain. The V end was cut by 4 bases, the J end by 3 bases, with 12 bases between. The CDR3 runs to 14 residues. CDR1 is KGHSH, CDR2 LQKENI, per germline. The CDR3 spells CASSLTENDYGYTF. CDR3 in DNA: TGTGCCAGCTCACTAACAGAAAACGACTATGGCTACACCTTC. The complete variable domain, with remaining parts taken from reference TRBV18 and TRBJ1-2, reads NAGVMQNPRHLVRRRGQEARLRCSPMKGHSHVYWYRQLPEEGLKFMVYLQKENIIDESGMPKERFSAEFPKEGPSILRIQQVVRGDSAAYFCASSLTENDYGYTFGSGTRLTVV.

The chain couples TRBV6-5 to TRBJ2-1; 10 bases line up with TRBD2. The V gene end was trimmed by 11 bases and the J gene end by 5 bases; junction bases not matched to a gene: 6. Germline assignment: CDR1 MNHEY and CDR2 SVGAGI. The CDR3 runs 13 residues. The CDR3 loop reads CAGRTSGDNEQFF. The CDR3 nucleotides read TGTGCCGGGAGGACTAGCGGAGACAATGAGCAGTTCTTC.

The DNA of the CDR3 is TGTGCCACGAGGCCGACGTTAGGCACTGAAGCTTTCTTT. It translates to CATRPTLGTEAFF. The chain recombines TRBV11-2 with TRBJ1-1, with D hard to call. Trimming took 10 bases from V and 4 from J, leaving 16 bases between them. CDR1 and CDR2 (germline): SGHAT, FQNNGV. The CDR3 has 13 residues.